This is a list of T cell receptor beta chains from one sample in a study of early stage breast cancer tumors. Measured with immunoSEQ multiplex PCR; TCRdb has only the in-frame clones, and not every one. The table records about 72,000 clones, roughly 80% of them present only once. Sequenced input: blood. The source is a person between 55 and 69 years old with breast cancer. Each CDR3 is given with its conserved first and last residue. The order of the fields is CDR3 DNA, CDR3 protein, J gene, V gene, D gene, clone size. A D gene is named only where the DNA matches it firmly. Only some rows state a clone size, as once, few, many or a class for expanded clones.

CDR3 DNA: TGTGCCATCCAGGGTATCGCTGGAAACACCATATATTTT; CDR3 protein: CAIQGIAGNTIYF; J gene: TRBJ1-3; V gene: TRBV10-3; D gene: -; clone size: once
CDR3 DNA: TGTGCCAGCAGCCGATCAAGTCAACTGAACTCTGGAAACACCATATATTTT; CDR3 protein: CASSRSSQLNSGNTIYF; J gene: TRBJ1-3; V gene: TRBV9; D gene: -; clone size: -
CDR3 DNA: TGTGCCAGCAGTTTAGACAGGGTTGTCAATGAGCAGTTCTTC; CDR3 protein: CASSLDRVVNEQFF; J gene: TRBJ2-1; V gene: TRBV28; D gene: TRBD1; clone size: -
CDR3 DNA: TGCGCCAGCAGCTTGGTGTCGGGGACCACTGAAGCTTTCTTT; CDR3 protein: CASSLVSGTTEAFF; J gene: TRBJ1-1; V gene: TRBV5-1; D gene: -; clone size: -
CDR3 DNA: TGTGCCAGCAGTCTTACAGGGGGGGCGTCCTACAATGAGCAGTTCTTC; CDR3 protein: CASSLTGGASYNEQFF; J gene: TRBJ2-1; V gene: TRBV11-2; D gene: -; clone size: -
CDR3 DNA: TGTGCCAGCAGCCCTAGCGGGAGTTTACACAATGAGCAGTTCTTC; CDR3 protein: CASSPSGSLHNEQFF; J gene: TRBJ2-1; V gene: TRBV7-2; D gene: TRBD2; clone size: -
CDR3 DNA: TGTGCCAGTAGTAGGGGACAGGGGATCTACGAGCAGTACTTC; CDR3 protein: CASSRGQGIYEQYF; J gene: TRBJ2-7; V gene: TRBV19; D gene: TRBD1; clone size: -
CDR3 DNA: TGTGCCTGGAGTGGAGGGGACATCGGCAATCAGCCCCAGCATTTT; CDR3 protein: CAWSGGDIGNQPQHF; J gene: TRBJ1-5; V gene: TRBV30; D gene: -; clone size: -
CDR3 DNA: TGTGCCAGCACCATTAGCGTCTACAATGAGCAGTTCTTC; CDR3 protein: CASTISVYNEQFF; J gene: TRBJ2-1; V gene: TRBV7-3; D gene: -; clone size: -
CDR3 DNA: TGTGCCAGCAGTGAACGGACAGGGAGGGGGGCAAATCAGCCCCAGCATTTT; CDR3 protein: CASSERTGRGANQPQHF; J gene: TRBJ1-5; V gene: TRBV6-1; D gene: TRBD1; clone size: once
CDR3 DNA: TGTGCCAGCAGTTTAAAGCGGGGGCTGGGGACCGGGGAGCTGTTTTTT; CDR3 protein: CASSLKRGLGTGELFF; J gene: TRBJ2-2; V gene: TRBV27; D gene: TRBD2; clone size: -
CDR3 DNA: TGTGCCAGCAGAACAGTGGGGTCTAATGAAAAACTGTTTTTT; CDR3 protein: CASRTVGSNEKLFF; J gene: TRBJ1-4; V gene: TRBV6-5; D gene: -; clone size: -
CDR3 DNA: TGTGCCAGCAGCTTACGGACTAGCGGGAGAGCAAACAATGAGCAGTTCTTC; CDR3 protein: CASSLRTSGRANNEQFF; J gene: TRBJ2-1; V gene: TRBV11-3; D gene: TRBD2; clone size: once
CDR3 DNA: TGTGCCTGGATGAAGAGGAGGTACAATGAGCAGTTCTTC; CDR3 protein: CAWMKRRYNEQFF; J gene: TRBJ2-1; V gene: TRBV30; D gene: -; clone size: -
CDR3 DNA: TGTGCCAGCAGCTCCGCCATCGGGGGAGAGACCCAGTACTTC; CDR3 protein: CASSSAIGGETQYF; J gene: TRBJ2-5; V gene: TRBV11-2; D gene: -; clone size: -
CDR3 DNA: TGTGCCAGCAGCCGCGGGACAGGGGACAATCAGCCCCAGCATTTT; CDR3 protein: CASSRGTGDNQPQHF; J gene: TRBJ1-5; V gene: TRBV7-8; D gene: TRBD1; clone size: once
CDR3 DNA: TGTGCCAGCAGCGCCGGACTAGCGGCCTCCTACGAGCAGTACTTC; CDR3 protein: CASSAGLAASYEQYF; J gene: TRBJ2-7; V gene: TRBV13; D gene: TRBD2; clone size: once
CDR3 DNA: TGTGCCTGGAGTGAGGGACAGGGCCCCTACAATGAGCAGTTCTTC; CDR3 protein: CAWSEGQGPYNEQFF; J gene: TRBJ2-1; V gene: TRBV30; D gene: TRBD1; clone size: -
CDR3 DNA: TGTGCCAGCAGCTTGTCGGGACAGGGTTTTTCCTACGAGCAGTACTTC; CDR3 protein: CASSLSGQGFSYEQYF; J gene: TRBJ2-7; V gene: TRBV5-6; D gene: TRBD1; clone size: -
CDR3 DNA: TGTGCCAGCAGTTTCGACTCGCAATATGGCTACACCTTC; CDR3 protein: CASSFDSQYGYTF; J gene: TRBJ1-2; V gene: TRBV7-9; D gene: -; clone size: -
CDR3 DNA: TGCGCCAGCAGCTTACAGTCCAGGACGGGGGACATTCAGTACTTC; CDR3 protein: CASSLQSRTGDIQYF; J gene: TRBJ2-4; V gene: TRBV5-1; D gene: -; clone size: -
CDR3 DNA: TGTGCCATCAGTGAGTTTGGGAGGGATCAGCCCCAGCATTTT; CDR3 protein: CAISEFGRDQPQHF; J gene: TRBJ1-5; V gene: TRBV10-3; D gene: -; clone size: -
CDR3 DNA: TGTGCCAGCAGTTACTCGCCGAGCGGGGAGCTGTTTTTT; CDR3 protein: CASSYSPSGELFF; J gene: TRBJ2-2; V gene: TRBV6-6; D gene: -; clone size: -
CDR3 DNA: TGTGCCAGCAGCTTAACCACCCACCAAAAATTCCATGAGCAGTTCTTC; CDR3 protein: CASSLTTHQKFHEQFF; J gene: TRBJ2-1; V gene: TRBV7-3; D gene: -; clone size: -
CDR3 DNA: TGTGCCTGGAGTGTACGAGGTGCCAGCTCTGGAAACACCATATATTTT; CDR3 protein: CAWSVRGASSGNTIYF; J gene: TRBJ1-3; V gene: TRBV30; D gene: -; clone size: once
CDR3 DNA: TGTGCCAGCAGCCTCAAGAGCGGTCAGTTTTCCTACGAGCAGTACTTC; CDR3 protein: CASSLKSGQFSYEQYF; J gene: TRBJ2-7; V gene: TRBV11-2; D gene: -; clone size: -
CDR3 DNA: TGTGCCAGCAGACGAGCGGGAGGGGGGCCCTACGAGCAGTACTTC; CDR3 protein: CASRRAGGGPYEQYF; J gene: TRBJ2-7; V gene: TRBV6-5; D gene: TRBD2; clone size: -